This paragraph reports one T cell receptor beta chain. What it binds is unknown. The method was immunoSEQ multiplex PCR; TCRdb's version includes in-frame clones alone and lacks a portion of them. Here the sample spans tens of thousands of clones, roughly 87% being singletons. Time point here: week 47, end of study. The study gave 300 ug of mutant IDH1 20-mer peptide per vaccine dose, with topical imiquimod. Patients, over weeks 1, 3, 5, 7, 11, 15, 19 and 23, received a total of eight vaccinations. The CDR3 spans 17 residues. After removal of 2 bases from V and 1 base from J, the junction contained 7 bases not matched to a gene. CDR1 and CDR2 from the germline V gene are SGHRS and YFSETQ. The data are from a study of a mutant IDH1 vaccine in newly diagnosed glioma. Study-wide context: Once 4-6 weeks had passed after radiotherapy alone, vaccination started, or it started with temozolomide cycles. There were roughly 60% males and around 38% females among treated patients, whose mean age was approximately 40 years.

The sequence came from a middle-aged man with glioma. The sample in question was PBMCs, obtained from a glioma patient whose treatment included an IDH1 peptide vaccine. V usage is TRBV5-1 and J usage is TRBJ2-3, with TRBD1 matching over 10 bases. In DNA, the CDR3 is TGCGCCAGCAGCTTTAGTATCGGGACAGGGGGCACAGATACGCAGTATTTT. The encoded protein is CASSFSIGTGGTDTQYF.